Following are 9 T cell receptor beta chains from one sample sequenced in a study of a mutant IDH1 vaccine in newly diagnosed glioma. Time point defined: week 23, last vaccination. Topical imiquimod accompanied each vaccine dose, which consisted of 300 ug of mutant IDH1 20-mer peptide. Data came from immunoSEQ multiplex PCR; TCRdb stores just in-frame clones and leaves some out. The sample includes around 54,000 clones, over 70% of them seen just once. For these TCRs, the target antigens are not known. The sequenced sample was PBMCs, obtained from a glioma patient whose treatment included an IDH1 peptide vaccine. The receptors were gathered from a man aged 35 to 55 with glioma.

The chain carries TRBV10-3 and TRBJ2-4; D not certain. V was cut by 10 bases and J by 8 bases, with 15 bases left in between. Germline values: CDR1 ENHRY, CDR2 SYGVKD. The CDR3 is 12 amino acids. CDR3 nucleotide sequence: TGTGCCACCGGGCACCTCGAGGACATTCAGTACTTC. It specifies CATGHLEDIQYF.

The V call is TRBV7-9, the J call TRBJ2-7; 10 bases are a match to TRBD2. The CDR3 covers 15 residues. With 6 bases clipped from V and 5 bases from J, the junction kept 10 bases outside the gene matches. Germline V gives CDR1 SEHNR, CDR2 FQNEAQ (reference sequence). The CDR3 spells CASSRAGGPSNEQYF. CDR3 in DNA: TGTGCCAGCAGTCGAGCGGGAGGGCCTAGTAACGAGCAGTACTTC. The full variable domain, rest sourced from reference TRBV7-9 and TRBJ2-7, is DTGVSQNPRHKITKRGQNVTFRCDPISEHNRLYWYRQTLGQGPEFLTYFQNEAQLEKSRLLSDRFSAERPKGSFSTLEIQRTEQGDSAMYLCASSRAGGPSNEQYFGPGTRLTVT.

V is TRBV18 and J is TRBJ2-7, with no clear D. The V gene's germline CDR1 is KGHSH and CDR2 LQKENI. Trimming removed 3 bases at V and 5 bases at J, with 11 bases between. The CDR3 consists of 13 residues. CDR3 sequence (DNA): TGTGCCAGCTCACCCGTGGGGAACCACGAGCAGTACTTC. This codes for CASSPVGNHEQYF.

The chain employs TRBV2 and TRBJ2-2; 9 positions agree with TRBD2. The CDR3 runs to 15 residues. V shed 8 bases and J 7 bases; nucleotides not matched to a gene: 11. Germline values: CDR1 SNHLY, CDR2 FYNNEI. The CDR3 DNA follows: TGTGCCAGCTTGGTGGATAGCGGGAGCGGCGGGGAGCTGTTTTTT. Residues: CASLVDSGSGGELFF.

V and J are TRBV19 and TRBJ1-5; the D gene is possibly TRBD1 (6 bases). Germline V gene data show CDR1 as LNHDA and CDR2 as SQIVND (reference sequence). V lost 6 bases and J 0 bases, leaving 15 bases between the germline ends. The CDR3 totals 16 residues. This CDR3 reads CASSLTGSISNQPQHF. The CDR3 DNA reads as TGTGCCAGTAGCCTCACAGGGTCAATTAGCAATCAGCCCCAGCATTTT.

This clone was detected a few times. The chain is built from TRBV7-9 and TRBJ1-3; D not certain. Trimming stripped 7 bases from V and 6 bases from J, with 16 bases between. The CDR3 loop spans 14 amino acids. Germline assignment: CDR1 SEHNR and CDR2 FQNEAQ (reference sequence). Written as DNA, the CDR3 is TGTGCCAGCACGAGGACCCCTTACCAAAACACCATATATTTT. Translating it yields CASTRTPYQNTIYF.

The V gene is TRBV7-2, the J gene TRBJ2-3, with D unresolved. Germline CDR1 is SGHTA and CDR2 is FQGNSA. Trimming shortened V by 5 bases and J by 4 bases, and 10 bases separated the two germline ends. This CDR3 has 13 amino acids. In DNA, the CDR3 is TGTGCCAGCAGCCTTTTCGGATCAGATACGCAGTATTTT. It codes for CASSLFGSDTQYF.

The rearrangement joins TRBV7-8 to TRBJ2-1; the match to TRBD2 covers 8 bases. The V segment lost 5 bases and the J segment 7 bases; nucleotides outside the gene matches: 13. The CDR3 totals 16 residues. Germline loops: CDR1 SGHVS, CDR2 FQNEAQ. In DNA form, the CDR3 reads TGTGCCAGCAGCCATAGACGGAGCGGGAGCGTAAATGAGCAGTTCTTC. Translated, it gives CASSHRRSGSVNEQFF.

The V call is TRBV7-9, the J call TRBJ1-4; D unresolved. V gave up 7 bases and J gave up 11 bases, with 17 bases separating them. CDR3 size: 13 residues. Germline V gene lookup returns CDR1 SEHNR and CDR2 FQNEAQ (reference sequence). The CDR3 spells CASTWGDLEKLFF. CDR3 DNA sequence: TGTGCCAGCACCTGGGGTGATTTGGAGAAACTGTTTTTT. The variable domain in full, completed from reference TRBV7-9 and TRBJ1-4, reads DTGVSQNPRHKITKRGQNVTFRCDPISEHNRLYWYRQTLGQGPEFLTYFQNEAQLEKSRLLSDRFSAERPKGSFSTLEIQRTEQGDSAMYLCASTWGDLEKLFFGSGTQLSVL.